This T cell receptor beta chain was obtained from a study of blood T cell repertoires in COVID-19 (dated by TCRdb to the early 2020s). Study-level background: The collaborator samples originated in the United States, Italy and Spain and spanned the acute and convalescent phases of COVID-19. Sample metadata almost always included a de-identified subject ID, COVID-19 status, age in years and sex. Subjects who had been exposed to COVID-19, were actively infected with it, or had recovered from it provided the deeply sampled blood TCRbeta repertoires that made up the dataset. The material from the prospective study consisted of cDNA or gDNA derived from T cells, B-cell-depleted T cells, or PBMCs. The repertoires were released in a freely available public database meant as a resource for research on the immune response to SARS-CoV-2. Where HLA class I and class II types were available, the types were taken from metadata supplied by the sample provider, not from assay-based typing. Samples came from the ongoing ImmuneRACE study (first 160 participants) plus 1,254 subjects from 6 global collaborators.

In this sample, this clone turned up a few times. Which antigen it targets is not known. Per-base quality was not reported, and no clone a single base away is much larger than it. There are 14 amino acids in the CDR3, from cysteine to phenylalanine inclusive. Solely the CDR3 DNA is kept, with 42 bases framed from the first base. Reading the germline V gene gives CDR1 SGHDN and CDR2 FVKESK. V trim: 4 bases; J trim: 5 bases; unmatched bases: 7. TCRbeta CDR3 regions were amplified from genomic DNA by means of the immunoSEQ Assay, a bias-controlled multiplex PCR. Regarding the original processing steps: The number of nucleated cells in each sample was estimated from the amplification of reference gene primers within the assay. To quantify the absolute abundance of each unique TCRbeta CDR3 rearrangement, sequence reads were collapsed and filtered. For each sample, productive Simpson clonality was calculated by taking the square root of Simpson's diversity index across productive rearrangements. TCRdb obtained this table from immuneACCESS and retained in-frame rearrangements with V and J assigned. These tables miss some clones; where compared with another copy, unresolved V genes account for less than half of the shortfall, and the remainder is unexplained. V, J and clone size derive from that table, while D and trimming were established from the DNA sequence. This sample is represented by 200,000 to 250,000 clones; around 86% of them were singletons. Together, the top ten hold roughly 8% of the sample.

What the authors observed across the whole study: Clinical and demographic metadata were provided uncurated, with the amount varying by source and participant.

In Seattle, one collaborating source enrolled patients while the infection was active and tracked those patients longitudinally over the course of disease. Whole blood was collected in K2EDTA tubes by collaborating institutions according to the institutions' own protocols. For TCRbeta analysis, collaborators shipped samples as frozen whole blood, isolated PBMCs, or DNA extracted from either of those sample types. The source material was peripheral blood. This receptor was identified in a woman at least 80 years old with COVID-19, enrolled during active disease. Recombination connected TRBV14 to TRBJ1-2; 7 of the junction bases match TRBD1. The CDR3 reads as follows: CASSPLGQVYGYTF. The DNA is TGTGCCAGCAGCCCTCTAGGACAGGTGTATGGCTACACCTTC.